The 16 T cell receptor beta chains below were found in one sample sequenced in a study of CD8+ T cells in alopecia areata. Sequencing used cDNA as its template, made by extracting RNA and reverse transcribing it. Here immunoSEQ multiplex PCR was the method, and the copy in TCRdb shows in-frame clones only, minus some. The repertoire includes fewer than 250,000 clones, about 53% of them detected once, and 0.45% sits in the top ten. The starting material was CD4+ T cells sorted from blood, obtained at week 0. The receptors were sampled from a human donor with alopecia areata.

The chain couples TRBV29-1 to TRBJ2-1, with 9 positions matching TRBD2. J gave up 8 bases and V 3 bases, and 14 bases lay outside the gene matches. Germline V CDR1 and CDR2: SQVTM, ANQGSEA. This CDR3 is built from 16 residues. In DNA, the CDR3 is TGCAGCGTTGATGGCGCGGGGGGGGCCATTCGCCATGAGCAGTTCTTC. The encoded protein is CSVDGAGGAIRHEQFF.

J is TRBJ2-7 and V is TRBV29-1, with D possibly being TRBD1 (6 bases). Per the germline V gene, CDR1 is SQVTM and CDR2 is ANQGSEA. This CDR3 spans 15 amino acids. V gave up 5 bases and J gave up 3 bases, with 20 bases separating them. CDR3 in DNA: TGCAGCGTTCGGCAGGGGTCCGGCTTCGACTACGAGCAGTACTTC. Residues: CSVRQGSGFDYEQYF.

The gene calls are TRBV30 and TRBJ2-1; either TRBD1 or TRBD2 may fit D (6 bases each). Germline CDR1 is GTSNPN and CDR2 is SVGIG (reference sequence). The CDR3 is 10 amino acids. CDR3 nucleotide sequence: TGTGCTAGGGGGGCGAATGAGCAGTTCTTC. This sequence encodes CARGANEQFF. The whole variable domain, filled in from reference TRBV30 and TRBJ2-1, reads SQTIHQWPATLVQPVGSPLSLECTVEGTSNPNLYWYRQAAGRGLQLLFYSVGIGQISSEVPQNLSASRPQDRQFILSSKKLLLSDSGFYLCARGANEQFFGPGTRLTVL.

This clone came up a few times. V is TRBV5-1 and J is TRBJ2-7; perhaps TRBD2 as D (5 bases). There are 14 residues in the CDR3. Germline values: CDR1 SGHRS, CDR2 YFSETQ. Trimming stripped 4 bases from V and 2 bases from J, with 13 bases between. CDR3 in amino acids: CASSATGGPYEQYF. The DNA of the CDR3 is TGCGCCAGCAGCGCGACTGGAGGTCCCTACGAGCAGTACTTC.

The chain joins TRBV30 to TRBJ2-3; D may correspond to TRBD1 or TRBD2 (6 bases each). This CDR3 spans 16 amino acids. V shed 0 bases and J shed 5 bases, with 18 bases lying between them. The germline gives CDR1 GTSNPN, CDR2 SVGIG (reference sequence). CDR3 sequence (DNA): TGTGCCTGGAGTGTACCCGGGAGAGGGGGTAGAGATACGCAGTATTTT. Translating it yields CAWSVPGRGGRDTQYF.

The chain carries TRBV27 and TRBJ1-2, with TRBD1 identical over 7 bases. The CDR3 has 15 residues. Germline assignment: CDR1 MNHEY and CDR2 SMNVEV (reference sequence). J lost 3 bases, V lost 3 bases, and 7 bases had no gene match. In DNA form, the CDR3 reads TGTGCCAGCAGTTTTTTAGGGGGCGCCGACTATGGCTACACCTTC. Amino acid sequence: CASSFLGGADYGYTF.

The V call is TRBV30, the J call TRBJ1-4; D unresolved. The CDR3 is 14 residues long. The germline CDR1 and CDR2 sequences are GTSNPN and SVGIG (reference sequence). V was pared by 3 bases and J by 6 bases, with 14 bases between. The CDR3 DNA follows: TGTGCCTGGAGCGATACAGTCCTGTATGAAAAACTGTTTTTT. Translating it yields CAWSDTVLYEKLFF. Complete variable domain (other parts from reference TRBV30 and TRBJ1-4): SQTIHQWPATLVQPVGSPLSLECTVEGTSNPNLYWYRQAAGRGLQLLFYSVGIGQISSEVPQNLSASRPQDRQFILSSKKLLLSDSGFYLCAWSDTVLYEKLFFGSGTQLSVL.

The chain is built from TRBV15 and TRBJ1-1; 7 nucleotides agree with TRBD1. The germline V gene has CDR1 LNHNV and CDR2 YYDKDF (reference sequence). The CDR3 has 17 residues. The trim removed 3 bases at V and 3 bases at J, leaving 13 bases unmatched. CDR3 nucleotide sequence: TGTGCCACCAGCAGTTCCCGACAGGGAGCAGGTGACACTGAAGCTTTCTTT. Its translation is CATSSSRQGAGDTEAFF.

This sequence joins TRBV6-5 and TRBJ2-5; TRBD1 aligns across 11 bases. The trim removed 6 bases at V and 5 bases at J, leaving 5 bases unmatched. The CDR3 has 14 amino acids. Per germline, CDR1 MNHEY and CDR2 SVGAGI. This chain's CDR3 is CASRVDRGLETQYF. CDR3 DNA: TGTGCCAGCAGGGTGGACAGGGGGCTGGAGACCCAGTACTTC.

The rearrangement uses TRBV30 and TRBJ1-4; D is uncertain. The CDR3 extends over 15 amino acids. Trimming pared 3 bases from V and 0 bases from J, leaving 11 bases between. Per the germline V gene, CDR1 is GTSNPN and CDR2 is SVGIG (reference sequence). CDR3 residues: CAWSPGQATNEKLFF. CDR3 DNA sequence: TGTGCCTGGAGCCCCGGGCAGGCAACTAATGAAAAACTGTTTTTT. Complete variable domain (other parts from reference TRBV30 and TRBJ1-4): SQTIHQWPATLVQPVGSPLSLECTVEGTSNPNLYWYRQAAGRGLQLLFYSVGIGQISSEVPQNLSASRPQDRQFILSSKKLLLSDSGFYLCAWSPGQATNEKLFFGSGTQLSVL.

This clone has just a few counts. The gene calls are TRBV6-1 and TRBJ2-7; possibly TRBD2 for D (5 bases). Looked up from germline, CDR1 is MNHNS and CDR2 is SASEGT. The CDR3 extends over 11 amino acids. Trimming took off 6 bases at V and 2 bases at J, with 5 bases between the two ends. CDR3 nucleotide sequence: TGTGCCAGCAGGGAGGCCTACGAGCAGTACTTC. Amino acid sequence: CASREAYEQYF.

This clone has only a few counts. For the CDR3, the DNA is TGTGCCTGGAGTGTAGGTTGGCCGGACCCCCGGGAGACCCAGTACTTC. Amino acids: CAWSVGWPDPRETQYF. V usage is TRBV30 and J usage is TRBJ2-5; D is unresolved. The CDR3 extends over 16 amino acids. CDR1 GTSNPN and CDR2 SVGIG come from the germline V gene (reference sequence). The V and J ends lost 0 bases and 5 bases respectively, with 19 bases between them.

The chain employs TRBV6-1 and TRBJ2-2; D not resolved. V was pared by 0 bases and J by 1 base, with 3 bases between. There are 14 residues in the CDR3. CDR1 and CDR2 from the germline V gene are MNHNS and SASEGT. The CDR3, as DNA: TGTGCCAGCAGTGAAGCGGGGAACACCGGGGAGCTGTTTTTT. It specifies CASSEAGNTGELFF.

The chain has TRBV6-1 and TRBJ2-3; TRBD2 matches at 9 bases. Germline V lookup: CDR1 MNHNS, CDR2 SASEGT. V was clipped by 1 base and J by 1 base; unmatched bases: 3. The CDR3 has 16 residues. The chain's CDR3 is CASSEVPSGGTDTQYF. The CDR3 DNA is TGTGCCAGCAGTGAAGTGCCTAGCGGGGGCACAGATACGCAGTATTTT.

The chain carries TRBV7-3 and TRBJ1-5; D not resolved. V lost 5 bases and J 4 bases, leaving 9 bases between the germline ends. This CDR3 is built from 13 residues. Germline lookup yields CDR1 SGHTA and CDR2 FQGTGA. CDR3 amino acids: CASSVGRNQPQHF. The CDR3 DNA follows: TGTGCCAGCAGCGTTGGAAGGAATCAGCCCCAGCATTTT. The whole variable domain, filled in from reference TRBV7-3 and TRBJ1-5, reads GAGVSQTPSNKVTEKGKYVELRCDPISGHTALYWYRQSLGQGPEFLIYFQGTGAADDSGLPNDRFFAVRPEGSVSTLKIQRTERGDSAVYLCASSVGRNQPQHFGDGTRLSIL.

The chain employs TRBV5-1 and TRBJ1-1; tentatively, D is TRBD1 (5 bases). Germline V gene lookup returns CDR1 SGHRS and CDR2 YFSETQ. The CDR3 is 13 amino acids. V was pared by 4 bases and J by 5 bases, with 12 bases between. In DNA form, the CDR3 reads TGCGCCAGCAGCGACCGGGACGGTACTGAAGCTTTCTTT. Protein: CASSDRDGTEAFF.